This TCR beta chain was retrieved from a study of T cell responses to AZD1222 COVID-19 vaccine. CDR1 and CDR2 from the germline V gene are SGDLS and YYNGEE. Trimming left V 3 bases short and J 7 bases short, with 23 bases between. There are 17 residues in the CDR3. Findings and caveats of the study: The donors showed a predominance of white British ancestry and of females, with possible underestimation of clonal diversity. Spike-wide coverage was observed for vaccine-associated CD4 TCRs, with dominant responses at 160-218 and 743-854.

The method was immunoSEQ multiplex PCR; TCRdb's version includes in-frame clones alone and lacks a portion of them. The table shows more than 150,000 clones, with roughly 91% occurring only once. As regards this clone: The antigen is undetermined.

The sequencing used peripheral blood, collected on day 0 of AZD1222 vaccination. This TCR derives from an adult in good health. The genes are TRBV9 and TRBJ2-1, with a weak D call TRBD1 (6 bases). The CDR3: CASSARSGTRAANEQFF. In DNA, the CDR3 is TGTGCCAGCAGCGCCCGCTCCGGGACACGGGCGGCGAATGAGCAGTTCTTC.